These T cell receptor beta chains were read from a single sample in a study of beta chain features in type 1 diabetes. Measured with immunoSEQ multiplex PCR; TCRdb has only the in-frame clones, and not every one. The sample carries nearly 350,000 clones, around 9.3% recorded once. Specimen: central memory CD4+ T cells from blood. These receptors were collected from a man aged 25-40 years with type 1 diabetes. CDR3s include the opening cysteine and the closing phenylalanine or tryptophan. The D gene is left open where the match is weak. Some rows have no size entry. The others give once, few or many, or a class for an expanded clone.

v_gene,d_gene,abundance,j_gene,CDR3nt,CDR3aa
TRBV19,TRBD1,many,TRBJ2-1,TGTGCCAGTAGTGCAGGACAGGCGTCTCATGAGCAGTTCTTC,CASSAGQASHEQFF
TRBV2,TRBD2,many,TRBJ2-7,TGTGCCAGCAGTGAATGGAGGGAGGGAGCCTACGAGCAGTACTTC,CASSEWREGAYEQYF
TRBV7-9,TRBD1,few,TRBJ2-2,TGTGCCAGCAGCTTACTCGGGACAGGGAACACCGGGGAGCTGTTTTTT,CASSLLGTGNTGELFF
TRBV19,-,many,TRBJ1-5,TGTGCCAGTGCTCTCCAGGGGAGCAATCAGCCCCAGCATTTT,CASALQGSNQPQHF
TRBV2,TRBD2,few,TRBJ2-3,TGTGCCAGCAGGGGGACTAGCGCCACAGATACGCAGTATTTT,CASRGTSATDTQYF
TRBV29-1,TRBD2,few,TRBJ2-5,TGCAGCGCAGCCCGGACTAGCGCCAACGAAGAGACCCAGTACTTC,CSAARTSANEETQYF
TRBV7-2,TRBD2,-,TRBJ2-3,TGTGCCAGCAGCTTAGCTTTAGCGGGGAAAGGCACAGATACGCAGTATTTT,CASSLALAGKGTDTQYF
TRBV7-6,-,-,TRBJ1-5,TGTGCCAGCAGCTACGGGACGGATCAGCCCCAGCATTTT,CASSYGTDQPQHF
TRBV9,TRBD1,-,TRBJ2-7,TGTGCCAGCAGCGCACAGGGGGCTGGGGACGAGCAGTACTTC,CASSAQGAGDEQYF
TRBV29-1,-,-,TRBJ1-2,TGCGGGATCCACCCCCAAGCTAACTATGGCTACACCTTC,CGIHPQANYGYTF
TRBV28,TRBD2,few,TRBJ2-1,TGTGCCAGCAGGAGTTCGGGGGGTAAGGTTAATGAGCAGTTCTTC,CASRSSGGKVNEQFF
TRBV18,TRBD1,many,TRBJ2-2,TGTGCCAGCTCACCGGGACAGGAGAACACCGGGGAGCTGTTTTTT,CASSPGQENTGELFF
TRBV28,-,-,TRBJ2-7,TGTGCCAGCAGTTCATCAGACCCCGGACGGTGGTACGAGCAGTACTTC,CASSSSDPGRWYEQYF
TRBV27,-,-,TRBJ2-5,TGTGCCAGCAGTTTATCGGGGGCCGGGTGGGAGACCCAGTACTTC,CASSLSGAGWETQYF
TRBV18,TRBD1,few,TRBJ1-2,TGTGCCAGCTCGGAAGGGACAGGGATGATCTATGGCTACACCTTC,CASSEGTGMIYGYTF
TRBV28,TRBD1,-,TRBJ2-3,TGTGCCAGCAGTTCCCGACAGGGTGGCACAGATACGCAGTATTTT,CASSSRQGGTDTQYF
TRBV10-2,TRBD1,many,TRBJ1-4,TGCGCCAGCAGTAAACTCCACAGGGGGCAAGGTGAAAAACTGTTTTTT,CASSKLHRGQGEKLFF
TRBV7-2,-,few,TRBJ2-1,TGTGCCAGCAGCCCGGGACTGCCGAATGAGCAGTTCTTC,CASSPGLPNEQFF
TRBV18,TRBD1,-,TRBJ2-3,TGTGCCAGCTCATCAACCGGGACAGGGGTCGCAGATACGCAGTATTTT,CASSSTGTGVADTQYF
TRBV14,TRBD1,-,TRBJ2-7,TGTGCCAGCAGCCCCGGGACAGGGGCCTACTTC,CASSPGTGAYF
TRBV7-2,-,few,TRBJ1-1,TGTGCCAGCAGCTTCGTGAACACTGAAGCTTTCTTT,CASSFVNTEAFF
TRBV19,TRBD1,-,TRBJ1-5,TGTGCCAGTAGTGCCACAGGGGTTCAGCCCCAGCATTTT,CASSATGVQPQHF
TRBV11-2,TRBD1,few,TRBJ1-1,TGTGCCAGCAGCTTAGGAACCGACAGGGCCGCTTTCTTT,CASSLGTDRAAFF
TRBV25-1,TRBD1,-,TRBJ1-2,TGTGCCAGCAGTGATCCCCAACCCCCTTTGACAGGGAACTATGGCTACACCTTC,CASSDPQPPLTGNYGYTF
TRBV7-9,TRBD1,many,TRBJ2-1,TGTGCCAGCAGCTCAACAGGGGTTGAAGGGGATGAGCAGTTCTTC,CASSSTGVEGDEQFF
TRBV6-8,-,few,TRBJ2-5,TGTGCCAGCAGTTACGGGGCCGACGGACAAGAGACCCAGTACTTC,CASSYGADGQETQYF